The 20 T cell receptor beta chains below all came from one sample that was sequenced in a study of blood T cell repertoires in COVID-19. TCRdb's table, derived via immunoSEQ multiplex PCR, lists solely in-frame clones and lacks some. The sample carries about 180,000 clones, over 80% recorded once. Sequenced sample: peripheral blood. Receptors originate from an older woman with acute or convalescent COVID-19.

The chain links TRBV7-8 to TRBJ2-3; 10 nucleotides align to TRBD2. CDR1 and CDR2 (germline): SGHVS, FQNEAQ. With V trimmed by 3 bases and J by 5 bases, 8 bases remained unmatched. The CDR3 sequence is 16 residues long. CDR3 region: CASSFSGRSTGDTQYF. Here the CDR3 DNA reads TGTGCCAGCAGCTTTAGCGGGAGGTCCACGGGAGATACGCAGTATTTT.

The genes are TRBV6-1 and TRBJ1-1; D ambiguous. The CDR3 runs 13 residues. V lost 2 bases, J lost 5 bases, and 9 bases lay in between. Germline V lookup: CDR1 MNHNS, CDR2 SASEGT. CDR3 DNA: TGTGCCAGCAGTGAAACAAGAGGGACTGAAGCTTTCTTT. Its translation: CASSETRGTEAFF.

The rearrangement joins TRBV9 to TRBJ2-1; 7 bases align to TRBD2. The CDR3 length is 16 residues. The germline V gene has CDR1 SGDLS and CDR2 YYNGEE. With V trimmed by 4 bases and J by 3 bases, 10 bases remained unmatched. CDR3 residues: CASSTTSVLYYNEQFF. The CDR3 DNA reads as TGTGCCAGCAGCACCACTAGCGTACTATACTACAATGAGCAGTTCTTC.

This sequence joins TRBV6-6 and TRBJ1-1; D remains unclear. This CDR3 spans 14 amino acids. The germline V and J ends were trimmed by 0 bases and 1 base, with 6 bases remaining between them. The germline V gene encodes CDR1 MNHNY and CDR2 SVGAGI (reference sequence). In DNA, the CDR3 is TGTGCCAGCAGTTACTCGGGCACGAACACTGAAGCTTTCTTT. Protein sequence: CASSYSGTNTEAFF.

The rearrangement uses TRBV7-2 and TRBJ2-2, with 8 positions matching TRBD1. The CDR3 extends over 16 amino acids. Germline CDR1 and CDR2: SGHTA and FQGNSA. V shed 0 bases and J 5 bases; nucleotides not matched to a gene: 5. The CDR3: CASSLARTGLTGELFF. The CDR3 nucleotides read TGTGCCAGCAGCTTAGCTAGGACAGGGCTTACCGGGGAGCTGTTTTTT.

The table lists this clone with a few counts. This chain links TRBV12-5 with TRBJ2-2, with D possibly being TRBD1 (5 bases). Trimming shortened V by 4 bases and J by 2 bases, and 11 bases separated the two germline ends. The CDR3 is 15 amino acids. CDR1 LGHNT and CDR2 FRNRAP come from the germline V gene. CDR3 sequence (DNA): TGTGCTAGTGGTTCATTCGACAGTAACACCGGGGAGCTGTTTTTT. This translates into CASGSFDSNTGELFF.

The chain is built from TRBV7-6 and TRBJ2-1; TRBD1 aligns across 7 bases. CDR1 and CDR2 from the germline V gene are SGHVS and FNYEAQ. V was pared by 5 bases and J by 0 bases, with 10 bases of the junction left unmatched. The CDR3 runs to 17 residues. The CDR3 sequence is CASSPRGPPSSYNEQFF. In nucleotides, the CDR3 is TGTGCCAGCAGCCCGAGGGGGCCCCCGAGCTCCTACAATGAGCAGTTCTTC.

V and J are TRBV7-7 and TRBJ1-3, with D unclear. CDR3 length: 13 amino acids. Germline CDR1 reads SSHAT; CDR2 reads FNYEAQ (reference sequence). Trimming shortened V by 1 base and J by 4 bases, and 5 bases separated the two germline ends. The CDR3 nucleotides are TGTGCCAGCAGCTTAGGGCCAGGAAACACCATATATTTT. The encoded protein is CASSLGPGNTIYF. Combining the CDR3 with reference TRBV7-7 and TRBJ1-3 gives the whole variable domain GAGVSQSPRYKVTKRGQDVTLRCDPISSHATLYWYQQALGQGPEFLTYFNYEAQPDKSGLPSDRFSAERPEGSISTLTIQRTEQRDSAMYRCASSLGPGNTIYFGEGSWLTVV.

This CDR3 is CASSLTGVQYQPQHF. CDR3 nucleotide sequence: TGTGCCAGCAGTTTGACAGGGGTGCAATATCAGCCCCAGCATTTT. The chain is built from TRBV27 and TRBJ1-5; 8 bases are shared with TRBD1. After removal of 3 bases from V and 5 bases from J, the junction contained 6 bases not matched to a gene. The CDR3 length is 15 residues. The germline V gene has CDR1 MNHEY and CDR2 SMNVEV (reference sequence).

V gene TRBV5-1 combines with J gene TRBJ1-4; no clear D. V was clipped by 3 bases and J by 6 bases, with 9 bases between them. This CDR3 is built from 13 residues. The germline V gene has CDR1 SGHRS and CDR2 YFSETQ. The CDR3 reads CASSSRQDEKLFF. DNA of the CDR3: TGCGCCAGCAGCTCCCGGCAGGATGAAAAACTGTTTTTT. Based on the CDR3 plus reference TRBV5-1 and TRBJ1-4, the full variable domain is KAGVTQTPRYLIKTRGQQVTLSCSPISGHRSVSWYQQTPGQGLQFLFEYFSETQRNKGNFPGRFSGRQFSNSRSEMNVSTLELGDSALYLCASSSRQDEKLFFGSGTQLSVL.

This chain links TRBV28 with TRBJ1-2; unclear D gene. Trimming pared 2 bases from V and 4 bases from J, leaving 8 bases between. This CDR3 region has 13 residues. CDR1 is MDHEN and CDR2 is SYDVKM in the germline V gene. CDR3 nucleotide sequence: TGTGCCAGCAGTTTAGCCGACATCTATGGCTACACCTTC. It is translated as CASSLADIYGYTF.

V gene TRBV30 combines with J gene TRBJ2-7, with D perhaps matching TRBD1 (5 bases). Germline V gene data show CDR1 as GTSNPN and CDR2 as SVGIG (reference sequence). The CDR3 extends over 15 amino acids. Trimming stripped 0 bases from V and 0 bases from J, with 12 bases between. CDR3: CAWSVPPTVSYEQYF. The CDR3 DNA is TGTGCCTGGAGTGTACCGCCGACAGTCTCCTACGAGCAGTACTTC.

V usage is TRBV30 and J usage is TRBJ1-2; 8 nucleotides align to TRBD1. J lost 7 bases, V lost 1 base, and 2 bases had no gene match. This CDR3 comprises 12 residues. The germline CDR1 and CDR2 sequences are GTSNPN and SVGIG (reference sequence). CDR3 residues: CAWSAGQVGYTF. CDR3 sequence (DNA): TGTGCCTGGAGTGCGGGACAGGTTGGCTACACCTTC.

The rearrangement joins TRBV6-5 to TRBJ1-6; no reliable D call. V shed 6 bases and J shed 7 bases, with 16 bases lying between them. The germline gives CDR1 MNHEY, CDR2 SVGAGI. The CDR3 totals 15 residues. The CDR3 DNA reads TGTGCCAGCAGGAAGGAAAGGTCGGGGAATTCACCCCTCCACTTT. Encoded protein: CASRKERSGNSPLHF.

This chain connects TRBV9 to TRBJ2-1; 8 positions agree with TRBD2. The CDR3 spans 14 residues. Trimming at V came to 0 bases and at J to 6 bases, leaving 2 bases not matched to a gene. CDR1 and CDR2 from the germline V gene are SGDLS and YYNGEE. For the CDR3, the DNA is TGTGCCAGCAGCGTAGCCAGCGGGAGCAATGAGCAGTTCTTC. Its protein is CASSVASGSNEQFF. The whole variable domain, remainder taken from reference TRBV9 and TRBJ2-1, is DSGVTQTPKHLITATGQRVTLRCSPRSGDLSVYWYQQSLDQGLQFLIQYYNGEERAKGNILERFSAQQFPDLHSELNLSSLELGDSALYFCASSVASGSNEQFFGPGTRLTVL.

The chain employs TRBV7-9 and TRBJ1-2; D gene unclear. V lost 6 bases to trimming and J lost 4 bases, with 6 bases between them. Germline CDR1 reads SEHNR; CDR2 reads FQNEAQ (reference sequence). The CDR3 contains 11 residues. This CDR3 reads CASSQSYGYTF. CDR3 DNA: TGTGCCAGCAGTCAGTCCTATGGCTACACCTTC.

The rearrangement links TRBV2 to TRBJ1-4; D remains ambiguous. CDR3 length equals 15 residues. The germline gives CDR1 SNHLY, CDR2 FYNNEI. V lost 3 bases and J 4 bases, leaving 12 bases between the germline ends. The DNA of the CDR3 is TGTGCCAGCAGTGAGGATGGGCAGGTTAATGAAAAACTGTTTTTT. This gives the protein CASSEDGQVNEKLFF. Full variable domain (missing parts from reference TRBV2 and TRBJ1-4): EPEVTQTPSHQVTQMGQEVILRCVPISNHLYFYWYRQILGQKVEFLVSFYNNEISEKSEIFDDQFSVERPDGSNFTLKIRSTKLEDSAMYFCASSEDGQVNEKLFFGSGTQLSVL.

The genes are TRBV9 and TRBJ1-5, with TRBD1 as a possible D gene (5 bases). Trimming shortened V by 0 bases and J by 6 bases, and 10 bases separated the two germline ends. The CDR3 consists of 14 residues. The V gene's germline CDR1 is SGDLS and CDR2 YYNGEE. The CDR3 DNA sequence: TGTGCCAGCAGCGTAGGAGGGAGGGGTCAGCCCCAGCATTTT. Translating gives CASSVGGRGQPQHF.

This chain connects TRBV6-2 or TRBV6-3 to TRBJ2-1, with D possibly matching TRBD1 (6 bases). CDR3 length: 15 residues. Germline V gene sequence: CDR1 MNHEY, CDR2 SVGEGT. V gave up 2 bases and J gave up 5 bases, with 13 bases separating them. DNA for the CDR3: TGTGCCAGCAGTTACACCCGGACAGATCACAATGAGCAGTTCTTC. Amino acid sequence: CASSYTRTDHNEQFF.

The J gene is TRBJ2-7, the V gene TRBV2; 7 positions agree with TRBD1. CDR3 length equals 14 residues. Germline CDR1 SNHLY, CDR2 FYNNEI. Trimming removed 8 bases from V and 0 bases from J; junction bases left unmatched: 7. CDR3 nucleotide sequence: TGTGCCAGCTCTACCGGGACAGACTCCTACGAGCAGTACTTC. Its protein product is CASSTGTDSYEQYF.